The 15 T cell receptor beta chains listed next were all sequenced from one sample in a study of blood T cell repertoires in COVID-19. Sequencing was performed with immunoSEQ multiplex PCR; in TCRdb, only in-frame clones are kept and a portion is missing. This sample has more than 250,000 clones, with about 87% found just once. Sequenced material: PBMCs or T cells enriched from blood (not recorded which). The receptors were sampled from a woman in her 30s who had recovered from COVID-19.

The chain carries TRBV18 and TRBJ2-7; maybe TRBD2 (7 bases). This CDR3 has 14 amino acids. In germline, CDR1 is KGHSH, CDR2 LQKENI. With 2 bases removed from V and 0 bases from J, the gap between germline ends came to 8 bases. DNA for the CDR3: TGTGCCAGCTCACCAAGGGGGGGCTCCTACGAGCAGTACTTC. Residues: CASSPRGGSYEQYF.

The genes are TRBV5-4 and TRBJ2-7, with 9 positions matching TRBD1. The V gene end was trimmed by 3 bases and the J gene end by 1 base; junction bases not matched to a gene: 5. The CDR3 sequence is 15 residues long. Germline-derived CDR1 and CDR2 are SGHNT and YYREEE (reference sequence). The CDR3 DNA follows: TGTGCCAGCAGCTGGAGGACAGGGGAGTCCTACGAGCAGTACTTC. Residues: CASSWRTGESYEQYF.

Here the CDR3 reads CASSLRAASGNTIYF. The DNA of the CDR3 is TGTGCCAGCAGTTTGAGGGCGGCCTCTGGAAACACCATATATTTT. The V gene is TRBV27, the J gene TRBJ1-3; no reliable D call. The germline V gene has CDR1 MNHEY and CDR2 SMNVEV (reference sequence). The CDR3 sequence is 15 residues long. V was cut by 3 bases and J by 0 bases, with 9 bases left in between.

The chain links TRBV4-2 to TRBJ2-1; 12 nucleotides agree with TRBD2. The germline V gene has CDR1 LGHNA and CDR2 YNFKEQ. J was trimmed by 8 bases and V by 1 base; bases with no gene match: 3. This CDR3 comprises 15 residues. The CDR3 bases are TGTGCCAGCAGCCAAGGGCTAGCGGGGGGGGATGAGCAGTTCTTC. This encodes CASSQGLAGGDEQFF.

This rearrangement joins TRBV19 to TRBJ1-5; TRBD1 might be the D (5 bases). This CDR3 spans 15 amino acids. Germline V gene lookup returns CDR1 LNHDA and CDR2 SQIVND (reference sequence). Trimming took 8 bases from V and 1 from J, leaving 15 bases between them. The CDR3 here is CASRTGAASNQPQHF. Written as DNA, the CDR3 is TGTGCCAGTCGAACTGGGGCGGCAAGCAATCAGCCCCAGCATTTT.

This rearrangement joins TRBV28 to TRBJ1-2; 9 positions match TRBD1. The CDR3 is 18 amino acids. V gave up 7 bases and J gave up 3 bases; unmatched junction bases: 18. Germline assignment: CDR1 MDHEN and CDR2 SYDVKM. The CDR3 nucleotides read TGTGCCAGCACCAAGAGCGGGACCGGGACAGGGACACACTATGGCTACACCTTC. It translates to CASTKSGTGTGTHYGYTF.

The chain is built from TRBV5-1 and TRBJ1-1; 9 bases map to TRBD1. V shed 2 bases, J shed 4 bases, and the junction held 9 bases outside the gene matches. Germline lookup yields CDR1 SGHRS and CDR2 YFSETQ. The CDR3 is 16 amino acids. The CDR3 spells CASSLGDRGGVTEAFF. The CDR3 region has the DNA TGCGCCAGCAGCTTAGGAGACAGGGGGGGAGTCACTGAAGCTTTCTTT.

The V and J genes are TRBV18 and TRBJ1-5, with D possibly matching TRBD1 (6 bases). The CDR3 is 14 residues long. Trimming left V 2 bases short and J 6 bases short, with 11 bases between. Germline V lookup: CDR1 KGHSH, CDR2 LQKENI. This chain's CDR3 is CASSPRQEFQPQHF. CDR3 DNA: TGTGCCAGCTCACCAAGACAGGAATTTCAGCCCCAGCATTTT. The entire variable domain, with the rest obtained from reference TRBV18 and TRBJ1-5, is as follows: NAGVMQNPRHLVRRRGQEARLRCSPMKGHSHVYWYRQLPEEGLKFMVYLQKENIIDESGMPKERFSAEFPKEGPSILRIQQVVRGDSAAYFCASSPRQEFQPQHFGDGTRLSIL.

CDR3 in DNA: TGTGCCAGCAGTGAAATTGTCAGGGACACTGAAGCTTTCTTT. This sequence encodes CASSEIVRDTEAFF. The V call is TRBV6-1, the J call TRBJ1-1, with a tentative D call TRBD1 (5 bases). V was shortened by 2 bases and J by 3 bases, with 10 bases between the two germline ends. The CDR3 runs 14 residues. Germline V gene lookup returns CDR1 MNHNS and CDR2 SASEGT.

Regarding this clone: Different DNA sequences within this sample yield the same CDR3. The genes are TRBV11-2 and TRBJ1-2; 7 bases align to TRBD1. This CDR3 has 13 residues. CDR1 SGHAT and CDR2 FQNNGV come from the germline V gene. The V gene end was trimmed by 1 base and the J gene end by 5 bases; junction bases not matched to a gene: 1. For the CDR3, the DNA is TGTGCCAGCAGCTTAGGACAGGGTTATGGCTACACCTTC. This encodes CASSLGQGYGYTF.

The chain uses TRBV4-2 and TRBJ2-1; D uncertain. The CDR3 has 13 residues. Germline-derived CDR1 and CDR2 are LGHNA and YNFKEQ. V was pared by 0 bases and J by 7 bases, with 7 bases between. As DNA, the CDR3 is TGTGCCAGCAGCCAAGATCCTGCGAATGAGCAGTTCTTC. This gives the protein CASSQDPANEQFF.

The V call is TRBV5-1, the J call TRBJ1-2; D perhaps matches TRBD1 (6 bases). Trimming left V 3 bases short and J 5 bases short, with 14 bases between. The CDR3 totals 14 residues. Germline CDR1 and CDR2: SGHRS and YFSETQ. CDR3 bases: TGCGCCAGCAGCTCCAACCCAGGGGATTATGGCTACACCTTC. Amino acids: CASSSNPGDYGYTF.

CDR3 DNA: TGTGCCAGCAGCTTAGAGGCGGTCAACACTGAAGCTTTCTTT. The encoded protein is CASSLEAVNTEAFF. The chain couples TRBV7-8 to TRBJ1-1; D not resolved. Between the trimmed V and J ends, which lost 1 base and 2 bases, there was a span of 8 bases. Germline-derived CDR1 and CDR2 are SGHVS and FQNEAQ. CDR3 length equals 14 residues.

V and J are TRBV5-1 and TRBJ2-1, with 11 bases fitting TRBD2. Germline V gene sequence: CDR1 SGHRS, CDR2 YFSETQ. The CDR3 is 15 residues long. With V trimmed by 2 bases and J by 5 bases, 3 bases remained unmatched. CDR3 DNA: TGCGCCAGCAGCTTTAGCGGGGGGGCCGACAATGAGCAGTTCTTC. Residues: CASSFSGGADNEQFF.

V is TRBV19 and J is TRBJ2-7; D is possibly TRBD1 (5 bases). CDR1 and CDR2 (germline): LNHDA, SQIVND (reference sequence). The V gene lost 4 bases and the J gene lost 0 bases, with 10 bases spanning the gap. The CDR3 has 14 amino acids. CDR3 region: CASSKGVNSYEQYF. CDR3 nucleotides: TGTGCCAGTAGTAAAGGGGTAAACTCCTACGAGCAGTACTTC.